Presented here are 27 T cell receptor beta chains from one specimen sequenced in a study of T cell responses to AZD1222 COVID-19 vaccine. TCRdb's table, derived via immunoSEQ multiplex PCR, lists solely in-frame clones and lacks some. The table lists around 160,000 clones, about 81% of them singletons. Sequences were derived from peripheral blood, sampled on day 0 of MenACWY control vaccination. These receptors were collected from an adult in good health.

This clone was observed a handful of times. The V and J genes are TRBV27 and TRBJ2-2; 9 bases agree with TRBD1. V lost 7 bases to trimming and J lost 3 bases; unmatched junction nucleotides: 3. The CDR3 runs 14 residues. CDR1 and CDR2 from the germline V gene are MNHEY and SMNVEV (reference sequence). CDR3 sequence reads: CASKRTGDTGELFF. In nucleotides, the CDR3 is TGTGCCAGCAAGAGGACAGGGGACACCGGGGAGCTGTTTTTT.

This clone was seen only a few times. This chain joins TRBV6-6 and TRBJ1-2, with 8 nucleotides matching TRBD1. The length of the CDR3 is 16 residues. Unmatched junction bases numbered 16, after V lost 6 bases and J lost 7 bases. Per the germline V gene, CDR1 is MNHNY and CDR2 is SVGAGI (reference sequence). The CDR3 DNA reads TGTGCCAGCAGAGGCTACACGGGACAGGTTGTTTTTGGCTACACCTTC. Encoded protein: CASRGYTGQVVFGYTF.

The genes are TRBV27 and TRBJ1-2; tentative D call: TRBD1 (5 bases). The CDR3 is 15 amino acids. The germline V gene encodes CDR1 MNHEY and CDR2 SMNVEV (reference sequence). V dropped 3 bases and J dropped 4 bases, with 15 bases sitting between them. CDR3 sequence reads: CASSFDGGAVYGYTF. CDR3 DNA: TGTGCCAGCAGTTTTGATGGGGGAGCCGTCTATGGCTACACCTTC.

The chain has TRBV19 and TRBJ1-2; TRBD1 matches at 9 bases. The J segment lost 6 bases and the V segment lost 3 bases, leaving 11 bases of the junction unmatched. This CDR3 spans 16 amino acids. Per the germline V gene, CDR1 is LNHDA and CDR2 is SQIVND (reference sequence). The DNA for the CDR3 is TGTGCCAGTAGTATTGTGACAGGGGGTGATCGCCATGGCTACACCTTC. This encodes CASSIVTGGDRHGYTF.

The rearrangement uses TRBV3-1 (or the pseudogene TRBV3-2) and TRBJ1-2; 9 bases are shared with TRBD1. V was clipped by 2 bases and J by 0 bases; unmatched bases: 13. The germline gives CDR1 LGHDT, CDR2 YNNKEL (reference sequence). The CDR3 has 19 amino acids. The CDR3 region is CASSQFSGTGKKANYGYTF. The CDR3 DNA reads as TGTGCCAGCAGCCAATTTTCCGGGACAGGGAAAAAGGCTAACTATGGCTACACCTTC.

This clone was observed a few times. The chain couples TRBV28 to TRBJ2-2; D not certain. Trimming left V 6 bases short and J 3 bases short, with 11 bases between. The CDR3 length is 14 residues. Germline V gene data show CDR1 as MDHEN and CDR2 as SYDVKM. CDR3 in DNA: TGTGCCAGCAGCCTAATGCAGTACACCGGGGAGCTGTTTTTT. Its translation is CASSLMQYTGELFF.

The chain is built from TRBV7-8 and TRBJ1-5, with 8 bases identical to TRBD1. With V trimmed by 5 bases and J by 0 bases, 15 bases remained unmatched. This CDR3 has 19 residues. Germline CDR1 SGHVS, CDR2 FQNEAQ. The CDR3 nucleotides are TGTGCCAGCAGCCTACTTCACGACAGGGGCAAATTTAGCAATCAGCCCCAGCATTTT. It yields the protein CASSLLHDRGKFSNQPQHF.

V is TRBV19 and J is TRBJ2-6; either TRBD1 or TRBD2 may fit D (5 bases each). The germline V gene encodes CDR1 LNHDA and CDR2 SQIVND (reference sequence). The V gene lost 0 bases and the J gene lost 2 bases, with 11 bases spanning the gap. The CDR3 loop spans 17 amino acids. The CDR3 spells CASSIEEGQAGANVLTF. In nucleotides, the CDR3 is TGTGCCAGTAGTATAGAAGAGGGGCAGGCTGGGGCCAACGTCCTGACTTTC.

The chain carries TRBV10-2 and TRBJ1-3; 8 nucleotides match TRBD1. V dropped 8 bases and J dropped 8; count of bases not matched to a gene: 11. CDR1 is WSHSY and CDR2 is SAAADI in the germline V gene. The CDR3 totals 14 residues. The CDR3 bases are TGCGCCAGCTCAAACCCAGGGGGCCGGGACACCATATATTTT. It is translated as CASSNPGGRDTIYF.

The gene calls are TRBV5-6 and TRBJ1-4; the D gene is possibly TRBD1 (5 bases). This CDR3 region has 17 residues. Germline V gene sequence: CDR1 SGHDT, CDR2 YYEEEE. V lost 1 base to trimming and J lost 0 bases, with 13 bases between them. CDR3 residues: CASSLYGGEATNEKLFF. DNA of the CDR3: TGTGCCAGCAGCTTGTACGGGGGTGAGGCAACTAATGAAAAACTGTTTTTT.

The chain joins TRBV7-9 to TRBJ1-1, with D uncertain. Germline CDR1 reads SEHNR; CDR2 reads FQNEAQ (reference sequence). The V end lost 4 bases, the J end lost 2 bases, and 11 bases lay between the germline ends. The CDR3 totals 14 residues. This chain's CDR3 is CASSSTGGNTEAFF. The CDR3 DNA reads as TGTGCCAGCAGCTCCACGGGAGGTAACACTGAAGCTTTCTTT.

The chain recombines TRBV19 with TRBJ2-1; TRBD2 is a possible D gene (5 bases). The CDR3 extends over 16 amino acids. CDR1 is LNHDA and CDR2 is SQIVND in the germline V gene (reference sequence). Trimming took 1 base from V and 3 from J, leaving 13 bases between them. The chain's CDR3 is CASSIGPNGLYNEQFF. DNA for the CDR3: TGTGCCAGTAGTATAGGACCCAACGGACTCTACAATGAGCAGTTCTTC.

The CDR3 DNA is TGTGCCAGCACCATACAGGGGGCGGTTGGCTACACCTTC. Amino acid sequence: CASTIQGAVGYTF. The V and J genes are TRBV6-5 and TRBJ1-2, with TRBD1 matching over 9 bases. V shed 7 bases, J shed 7 bases, and the junction held 7 bases outside the gene matches. This CDR3 is 13 amino acids long. Germline V gene sequence: CDR1 MNHEY, CDR2 SVGAGI.

CDR3 nucleotide sequence: TGTGCCAGTAGTATCCGGGGACAGGGTAGGGAAAATCAGCCCCAGCATTTT. Its protein is CASSIRGQGRENQPQHF. The rearrangement joins TRBV19 to TRBJ1-5, with 9 nucleotides matching TRBD1. CDR1 LNHDA and CDR2 SQIVND come from the germline V gene (reference sequence). The CDR3 is 17 amino acids. V dropped 3 bases and J dropped 4; count of bases not matched to a gene: 10.

The rearrangement uses TRBV18 and TRBJ2-7; the D gene is possibly TRBD1 (7 bases). This CDR3 region has 16 residues. V was cut by 2 bases and J by 1 base, with 15 bases left in between. CDR1 and CDR2 from the germline V gene are KGHSH and LQKENI. CDR3 sequence (DNA): TGTGCCAGCTCACCAGGCCGGCAGGGGGGTTCCTACGAGCAGTACGTC. This encodes CASSPGRQGGSYEQYV.

This chain connects TRBV19 to TRBJ2-2; the D call may be TRBD1 or TRBD2 (6 bases each). Germline V lookup: CDR1 LNHDA, CDR2 SQIVND (reference sequence). V was cut by 4 bases and J by 7 bases, with 19 bases left in between. The CDR3 length is 16 residues. CDR3 sequence: CASSTRGPERLGELFF. The DNA of the CDR3 is TGTGCCAGTAGTACCCGGGGGCCAGAACGCCTCGGGGAGCTGTTTTTT.

The J gene is TRBJ2-5, the V gene TRBV29-1, with 12 bases matching TRBD2. The length of the CDR3 is 20 residues. V was pared by 0 bases and J by 4 bases, with 18 bases of the junction left unmatched. Germline values: CDR1 SQVTM, CDR2 ANQGSEA. The DNA of the CDR3 is TGCAGCGTTGAAGATCTGGGGCCGACTAGCGGGGGCGAGGGGAGAGAGACCCAGTACTTC. Encoded protein: CSVEDLGPTSGGEGRETQYF.

A word on this clone: Other DNA sequences of this sample code for an identical CDR3. This sequence joins TRBV28 and TRBJ1-2; the D is unclear. Germline loops: CDR1 MDHEN, CDR2 SYDVKM. The CDR3 totals 13 residues. With 3 bases removed from V and 0 bases from J, the gap between germline ends came to 5 bases. The CDR3 DNA reads TGTGCCAGCAGTTTGGCGGCTAACTATGGCTACACCTTC. Translating gives CASSLAANYGYTF.

CDR3 region: CASSLAGNRGRQPQHF. For the CDR3, the DNA is TGTGCCAGCAGCTTGGCGGGGAACAGGGGGCGTCAGCCCCAGCATTTT. The chain uses TRBV5-6 and TRBJ1-5; 9 bases are shared with TRBD1. The ends lost 0 bases at V and 6 bases at J; junction bases unmatched: 7. The CDR3 has 16 amino acids. Germline V gene data show CDR1 as SGHDT and CDR2 as YYEEEE.

Comment on this clone: Mismatch with germline at one junction end may stem from a read error. The rearrangement uses TRBV7-9 and TRBJ1-4, with no clear D. Germline CDR1 SEHNR, CDR2 FQNEAQ (reference sequence). CDR3 size: 14 residues. CDR3 DNA: TGTGCCAGCGGCTTCTCCGGGTTTTATGAAAAACTGTTTTTT. Translating it yields CASGFSGFYEKLFF.

The V and J genes are TRBV18 and TRBJ1-3; D not resolved. Germline-derived CDR1 and CDR2 are KGHSH and LQKENI. CDR3 length equals 17 residues. Trimming stripped 3 bases from V and 0 bases from J, with 15 bases between. This CDR3 is CASSPSQSTNSGNTIYF. CDR3 DNA: TGTGCCAGCTCACCGTCGCAGTCTACGAACTCTGGAAACACCATATATTTT.

This clone has just one count. J is TRBJ2-3 and V is TRBV6-1; TRBD2 aligns across 7 bases. With V trimmed by 3 bases and J by 7 bases, 7 bases remained unmatched. This CDR3 contains 14 residues. The germline CDR1 and CDR2 sequences are MNHNS and SASEGT. CDR3 sequence reads: CASSDPGTMNTQYF. The CDR3 DNA is TGTGCCAGCAGTGATCCCGGGACTATGAATACGCAGTATTTT.

The chain links TRBV28 to TRBJ1-2, with TRBD1 as a possible D gene (5 bases). Germline CDR1 and CDR2: MDHEN and SYDVKM. The CDR3 extends over 13 amino acids. Deletions cut 6 bases from V and 4 bases from J, with 12 bases between. CDR3 residues: CASSQNRIYGYTF. DNA of the CDR3: TGTGCCAGCAGCCAAAACAGGATCTATGGCTACACCTTC.

CDR3 amino acids: CASSLAVGSPMGGRVGKTQYF. CDR3 nucleotide sequence: TGCGCCAGCAGCTTGGCCGTTGGTTCCCCCATGGGGGGGCGCGTGGGAAAGACCCAGTACTTC. The chain carries TRBV5-1 and TRBJ2-5; maybe TRBD2 (7 bases). CDR1 SGHRS and CDR2 YFSETQ come from the germline V gene. Trimming left V 0 bases short and J 6 bases short, with 33 bases between. This CDR3 spans 21 amino acids.

The chain has TRBV5-1 and TRBJ2-1; D is ambiguous. This CDR3 region has 16 residues. CDR1 and CDR2 from the germline V gene are SGHRS and YFSETQ. V shed 0 bases and J shed 0 bases, with 10 bases lying between them. Here the CDR3 reads CASSLGRISSYNEQFF. The CDR3 coding sequence is TGCGCCAGCAGCTTGGGTCGAATCAGCTCCTACAATGAGCAGTTCTTC.

The rearrangement uses TRBV7-2 and TRBJ2-1; 8 bases are shared with TRBD2. The V gene end was trimmed by 4 bases and the J gene end by 4 bases; junction bases not matched to a gene: 6. This CDR3 spans 15 amino acids. The V gene's germline CDR1 is SGHTA and CDR2 FQGNSA. CDR3 amino acids: CASSSRGGQYNEQFF. The CDR3 DNA is TGTGCCAGCAGCTCTCGGGGGGGCCAATACAATGAGCAGTTCTTC.

The chain has TRBV24-1 and TRBJ1-4; TRBD1 matches at 9 bases. Germline values: CDR1 KGHDR, CDR2 SFDVKD. The CDR3 spans 14 residues. The V gene end was trimmed by 4 bases and the J gene end by 10 bases; junction bases not matched to a gene: 6. The CDR3 protein is CATSEGGTGSKLFF. In DNA, the CDR3 is TGTGCCACCAGTGAGGGTGGGACAGGGTCAAAACTGTTTTTT.